Listed here is a single T cell receptor beta chain. This entry is derived from a study of shared clonotypes between healthy human individuals. Naive CD8 cells lacked CD45RO, underwent positive selection for CCR7 and left out terminally differentiated effector memory CD45RA+ cells. The run depth of the assay was deep. TCRdb's copy holds only in-frame clones and misses some; the assay was immunoSEQ multiplex PCR. Of fewer than 700,000 clones in the sample, around 96% were seen once. Germline-derived CDR1 and CDR2 are SGHAT and FQNNGV. The CDR3 consists of 13 residues. Trimming cost V 2 bases and J 6 bases; bases outside gene matches: 4.

The source material was naive CD8+ T cells sorted from blood. The receptor comes from a woman in her thirties in good health. The rearrangement uses TRBV11-2 and TRBJ2-7; TRBD2 agrees at 7 bases. This chain's CDR3 is CASSLTGGREQYF. CDR3 in DNA: TGTGCCAGCAGCTTAACGGGGGGTCGCGAGCAGTACTTC.